This T cell receptor beta chain was recovered during a study of cytomegalovirus exposure and HLA in healthy donors. Study results and limitations: Diagnosis of cytomegalovirus status made by the classifier reportedly showed high specificity and sensitivity.

This CDR3 is built from 12 residues. Looked up from germline, CDR1 is SQVTM and CDR2 is ANQGSEA. Trimming cost V 2 bases and J 4 bases, with 9 bases left between them. Profiling relied on immunoSEQ multiplex PCR, and the TCRdb table lists in-frame clones only, not all of them. The sample carries over 200,000 clones, more than 75% recorded once. As to this clone: As yet, its antigen is unknown.

This sequence joins TRBV29-1 and TRBJ2-7; the D is unclear. The origin of this receptor is a woman between 18 and 30 years old in good health and CMV-seropositive. Material for sequencing was PBMCs. CDR3 protein: CSVEQSGYEQYF. The CDR3 DNA follows: TGCAGCGTTGAACAATCCGGGTACGAGCAGTACTTC.